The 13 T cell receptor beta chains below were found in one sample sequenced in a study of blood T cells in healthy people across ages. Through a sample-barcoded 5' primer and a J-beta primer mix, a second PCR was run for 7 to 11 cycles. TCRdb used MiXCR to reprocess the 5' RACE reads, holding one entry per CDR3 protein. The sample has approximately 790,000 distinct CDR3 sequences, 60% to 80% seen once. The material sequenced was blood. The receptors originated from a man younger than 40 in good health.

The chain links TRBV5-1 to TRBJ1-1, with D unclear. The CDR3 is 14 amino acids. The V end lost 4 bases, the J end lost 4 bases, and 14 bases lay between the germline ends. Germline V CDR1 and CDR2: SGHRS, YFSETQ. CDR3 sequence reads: CASSRSGGSTEAFF. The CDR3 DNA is TGCGCCAGCAGCCGGAGTGGTGGGTCCACTGAAGCTTTCTTT.

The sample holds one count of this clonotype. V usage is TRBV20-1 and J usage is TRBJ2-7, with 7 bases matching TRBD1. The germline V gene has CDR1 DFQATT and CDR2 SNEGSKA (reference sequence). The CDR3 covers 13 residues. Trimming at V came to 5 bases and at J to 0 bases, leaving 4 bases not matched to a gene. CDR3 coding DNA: TGCAGTGCTGCGACAGGGCCCTCCTACGAGCAGTACTTC. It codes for CSAATGPSYEQYF.

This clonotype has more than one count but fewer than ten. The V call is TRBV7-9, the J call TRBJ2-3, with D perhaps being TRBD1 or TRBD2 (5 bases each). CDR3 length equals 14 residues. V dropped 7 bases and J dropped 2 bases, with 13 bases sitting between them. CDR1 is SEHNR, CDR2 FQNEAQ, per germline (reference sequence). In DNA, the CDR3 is TGTGCCAGCATCTCGGGACGGAACACAGATACGCAGTATTTT. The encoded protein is CASISGRNTDTQYF.

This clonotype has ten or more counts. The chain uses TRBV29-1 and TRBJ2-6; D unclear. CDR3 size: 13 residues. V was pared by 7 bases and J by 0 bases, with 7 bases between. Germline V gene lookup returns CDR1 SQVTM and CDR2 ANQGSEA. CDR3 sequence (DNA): TGCAGCGCAAGTAGCTCTGGGGCCAACGTCCTGACTTTC. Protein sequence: CSASSSGANVLTF.

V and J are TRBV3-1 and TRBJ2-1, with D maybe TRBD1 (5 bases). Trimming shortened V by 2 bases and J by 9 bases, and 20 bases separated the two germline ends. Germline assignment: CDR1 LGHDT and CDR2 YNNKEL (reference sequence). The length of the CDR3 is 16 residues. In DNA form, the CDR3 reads TGTGCCAGCAGCCAAAGTTCGGGCAGGGCGTTCGGTGAGCAGTTCTTC. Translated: CASSQSSGRAFGEQFF.

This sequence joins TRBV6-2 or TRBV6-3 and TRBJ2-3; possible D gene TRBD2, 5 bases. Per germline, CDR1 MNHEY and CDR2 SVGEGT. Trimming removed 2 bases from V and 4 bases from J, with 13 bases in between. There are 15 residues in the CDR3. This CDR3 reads CASSYGGRGSDTQYF. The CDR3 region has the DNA TGTGCCAGCAGTTACGGAGGTCGAGGCTCAGATACGCAGTATTTT.

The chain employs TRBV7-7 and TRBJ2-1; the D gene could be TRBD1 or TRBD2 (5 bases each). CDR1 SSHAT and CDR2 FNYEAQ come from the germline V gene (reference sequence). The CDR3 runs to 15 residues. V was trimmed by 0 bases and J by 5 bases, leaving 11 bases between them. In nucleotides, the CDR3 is TGTGCCAGCAGCTTAGCTCGGGACCGACACAATGAGCAGTTCTTC. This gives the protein CASSLARDRHNEQFF.

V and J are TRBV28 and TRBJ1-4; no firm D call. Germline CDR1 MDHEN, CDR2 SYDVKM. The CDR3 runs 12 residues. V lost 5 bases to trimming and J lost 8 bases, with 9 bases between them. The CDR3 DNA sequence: TGTGCCAGCAGTCCCCTTCAAGAAAAACTGTTTTTT. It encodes CASSPLQEKLFF. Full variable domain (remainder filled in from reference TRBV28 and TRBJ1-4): DVKVTQSSRYLVKRTGEKVFLECVQDMDHENMFWYRQDPGLGLRLIYFSYDVKMKEKGDIPEGYSVSREKKERFSLILESASTNQTSMYLCASSPLQEKLFFGSGTQLSVL.

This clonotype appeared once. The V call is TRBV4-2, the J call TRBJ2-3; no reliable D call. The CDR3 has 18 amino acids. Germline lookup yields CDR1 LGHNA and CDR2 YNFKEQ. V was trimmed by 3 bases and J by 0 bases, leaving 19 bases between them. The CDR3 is CASSHPKSPLVSTDTQYF. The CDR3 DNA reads TGTGCCAGCAGCCACCCTAAATCGCCCCTTGTAAGCACAGATACGCAGTATTTT.

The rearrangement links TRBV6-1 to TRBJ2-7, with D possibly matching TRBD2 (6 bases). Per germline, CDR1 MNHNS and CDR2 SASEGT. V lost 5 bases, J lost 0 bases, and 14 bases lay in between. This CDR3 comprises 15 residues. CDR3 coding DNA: TGTGCCAGCAGTACAAGGAGGGGAGGCTCCTACGAGCAGTACTTC. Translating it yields CASSTRRGGSYEQYF.

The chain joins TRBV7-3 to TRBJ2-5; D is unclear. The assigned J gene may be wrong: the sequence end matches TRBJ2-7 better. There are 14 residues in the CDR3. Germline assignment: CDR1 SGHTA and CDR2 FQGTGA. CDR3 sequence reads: CASSLGILDHEQYF. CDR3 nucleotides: TGTGCCAGCAGCTTAGGAATTTTGGACCACGAGCAGTACTTC.

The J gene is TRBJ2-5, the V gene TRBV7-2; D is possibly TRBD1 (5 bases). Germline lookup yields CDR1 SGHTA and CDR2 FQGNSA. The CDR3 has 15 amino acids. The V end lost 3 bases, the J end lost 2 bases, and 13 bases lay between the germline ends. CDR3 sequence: CASSFQGHPQETQYF. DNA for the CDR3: TGTGCCAGCAGCTTCCAAGGACATCCGCAAGAGACCCAGTACTTC.

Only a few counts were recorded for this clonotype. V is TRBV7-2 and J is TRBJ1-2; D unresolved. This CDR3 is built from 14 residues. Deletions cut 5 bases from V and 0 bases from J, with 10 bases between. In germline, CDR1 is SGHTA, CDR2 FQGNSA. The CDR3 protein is CASSQRTSNYGYTF. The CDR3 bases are TGTGCCAGCAGCCAGCGGACCTCTAACTATGGCTACACCTTC.